The clone carrying this TCR beta chain occurred a few times. As yet, its antigen is unknown. This record comes from a study of beta chain features in type 1 diabetes. In the study overall: Across every sample, around 98 million sorted cells were examined in total. Study-level points and caveats: Naive, central memory and regulatory TCRB repertoires appeared more similar among patients than healthy donors. Insertion counts at VDJ junctions were lower in type 1 diabetes patients, who also showed more deletions there. Patients with Type 1 diabetes showed moderately but significantly shorter TCRB CDR3s in all four CD4+ subsets.

The germline V and J ends were trimmed by 4 bases and 5 bases, with 21 bases remaining between them. The CDR3 runs 16 residues. Germline CDR1 and CDR2: SGHRS and YFSETQ. Expressed TCRB transcripts were sequenced after all isolated RNA was converted to cDNA. This table comes from immunoSEQ multiplex PCR, and its TCRdb copy is limited to in-frame clones, with some not included. Altogether over 200,000 clones are present, under 13% being singletons, with the ten largest covering around 0.017%. This TCR was sampled from a man in his thirties or forties with type 1 diabetes. The chain recombines TRBV5-1 with TRBJ2-5; D may be TRBD1 (6 bases). Source material: naive CD4+ T cells from blood. CDR3 protein: CASSLRGHLDAETQYF. CDR3 sequence (DNA): TGCGCCAGCAGCCTACGGGGACACCTTGATGCGGAGACCCAGTACTTC.